This T cell receptor beta chain was identified during a study of blood T cell repertoires in COVID-19. In the study overall: Samples came from the United States, Italy and Spain, spanning acute and convalescent COVID-19. T cells, B-cell-depleted T cells, or PBMCs provided the cDNA or gDNA that served as material.

As originally analysed: Counts of nucleated cells, estimated from reference gene primer amplification, were obtained. Measured with immunoSEQ multiplex PCR; TCRdb has only the in-frame clones, and not every one. V, J and clone size are those of that table, while D and trimming were read from the DNA. The sample contains around 400,000 clones, roughly nine tenths of which appear only once. This CDR3 spans 14 amino acids. The V gene end was trimmed by 4 bases and the J gene end by 6 bases; junction bases not matched to a gene: 8. From germline, CDR1 is SGHAT and CDR2 FQNNGV. The rearrangement uses TRBV11-2 and TRBJ1-2; 7 positions match TRBD1. The receptor was isolated from a man aged 35 to 55 with acute or convalescent COVID-19. Material for sequencing was peripheral blood. Here the CDR3 reads CASSSTDREDGYTF. The CDR3, as DNA: TGTGCCAGCAGCTCCACCGACAGGGAGGATGGCTACACCTTC.